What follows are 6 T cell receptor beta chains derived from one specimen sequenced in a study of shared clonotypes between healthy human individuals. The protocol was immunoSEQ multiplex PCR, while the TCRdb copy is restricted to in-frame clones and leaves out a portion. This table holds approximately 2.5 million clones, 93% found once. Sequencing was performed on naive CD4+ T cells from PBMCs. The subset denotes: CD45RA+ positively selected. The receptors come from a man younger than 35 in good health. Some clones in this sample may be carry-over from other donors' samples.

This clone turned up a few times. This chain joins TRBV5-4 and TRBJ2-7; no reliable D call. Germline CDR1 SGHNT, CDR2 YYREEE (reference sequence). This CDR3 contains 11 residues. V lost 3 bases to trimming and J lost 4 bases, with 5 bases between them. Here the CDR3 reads CASSWGYEQYF. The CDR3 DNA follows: TGTGCCAGCAGCTGGGGATACGAGCAGTACTTC.

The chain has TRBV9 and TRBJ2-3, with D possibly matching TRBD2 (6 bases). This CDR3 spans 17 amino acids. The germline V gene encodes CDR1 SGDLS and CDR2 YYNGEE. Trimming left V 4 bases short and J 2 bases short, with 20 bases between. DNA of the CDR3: TGTGCCAGCAGCCTAAGACGGAGTAGCGGATTCACAGATACGCAGTATTTT. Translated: CASSLRRSSGFTDTQYF.

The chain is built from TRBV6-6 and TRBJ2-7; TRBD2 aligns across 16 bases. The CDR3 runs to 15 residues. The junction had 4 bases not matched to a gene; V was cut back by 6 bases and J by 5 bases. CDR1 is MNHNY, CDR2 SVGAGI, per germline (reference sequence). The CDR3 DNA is TGTGCCAGCAGGGGGACTAGCGGGAGGGCACACGAGCAGTACTTC. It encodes CASRGTSGRAHEQYF.

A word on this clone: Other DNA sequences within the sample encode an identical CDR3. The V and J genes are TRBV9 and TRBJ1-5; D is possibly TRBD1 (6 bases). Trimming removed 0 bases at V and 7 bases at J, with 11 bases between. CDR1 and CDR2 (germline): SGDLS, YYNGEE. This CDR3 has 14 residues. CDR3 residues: CASSVGSGDQPQHF. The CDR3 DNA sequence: TGTGCCAGCAGCGTAGGGTCAGGGGACCAGCCCCAGCATTTT. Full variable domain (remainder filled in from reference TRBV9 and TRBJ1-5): DSGVTQTPKHLITATGQRVTLRCSPRSGDLSVYWYQQSLDQGLQFLIQYYNGEERAKGNILERFSAQQFPDLHSELNLSSLELGDSALYFCASSVGSGDQPQHFGDGTRLSIL.

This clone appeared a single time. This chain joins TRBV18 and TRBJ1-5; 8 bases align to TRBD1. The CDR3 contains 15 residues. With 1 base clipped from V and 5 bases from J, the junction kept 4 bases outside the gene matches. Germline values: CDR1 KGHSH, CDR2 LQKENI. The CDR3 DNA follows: TGTGCCAGCTCACCACTGAAGGGACAGGATCAGCCCCAGCATTTT. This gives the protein CASSPLKGQDQPQHF.

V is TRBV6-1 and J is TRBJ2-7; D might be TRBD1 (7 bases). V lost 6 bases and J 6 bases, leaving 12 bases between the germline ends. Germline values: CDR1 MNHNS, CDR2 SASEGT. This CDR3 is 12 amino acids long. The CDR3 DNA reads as TGTGCCAGCAGGACTAGGACAGGCGAGCAGTACTTC. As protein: CASRTRTGEQYF.